The clone carrying this T cell receptor (beta chain) was observed at least ten times. Its specificity is not known. Trimming shortened V by 2 bases and J by 5 bases, and 12 bases separated the two germline ends. Looked up from germline, CDR1 is MNHEY and CDR2 is SVGAGI. This CDR3 region has 15 residues. Libraries of TCR beta came from iRepertoire HTBI primers plus Arm-PCR of CDR3 regions. How the authors handled the data: Identification of gene segments yielded more than 60 TRBV and about 14 TRBJ across samples. TCRdb independently ran MiXCR on the multiplex PCR reads; one entry per CDR3 protein. The V and J calls here are based on TCRdb, not the publication. The data hold 350,000 to 450,000 distinct CDR3 sequences, with 23% observed a single time. This entry belongs to a study of regulatory T cells in long-lasting Graves disease. Notes on the study in general: The study found lower TCR diversity in persistent Graves' patients than in newly diagnosed ones.

Time point noted: persistent/refractory GD, antithyroid drugs over 5 years with positive TRAb. There was RNA extracted from PBMCs, and the TCR library was made from it. This TCR came from a woman in her thirties or forties with Graves disease. This chain connects TRBV6-5 to TRBJ1-4; the D gene is possibly TRBD1 (6 bases). Sequencing was performed on peripheral blood mononuclear cells (PBMCs), taken when the disease was refractory, from a patient treated with antithyroid drugs. CDR3 loop: CASSYGGAVNEKLFF. Written as DNA, the CDR3 is TGTGCCAGCAGTTACGGGGGGGCGGTGAATGAAAAACTGTTTTTT.